These T cell receptor beta chains were read from a single sample in a study of shared clonotypes between healthy human individuals. Only in-frame clones appear in the TCRdb table, and some are missing; sequencing was by immunoSEQ multiplex PCR. This sample yields over a million clones, of which 95% to 97% are seen a single time; approximately 1% belongs to the top ten. Material: naive CD4+ T cells sorted from blood. These receptors all come from a man younger than 40 in good health. CDR3s include the opening cysteine and the closing phenylalanine or tryptophan. The D gene is left open where the match is weak. Part of the rows lack a size; the others show once, few, many or a class for expanded clones.

>.|TRBJ2-6|TRBV27|.
TGTGCCAGCGGGGGATGGGGGGCTGGGGCCAACGTCCTGACTTTC
CASGGWGAGANVLTF
>.|TRBJ2-7|TRBV5-1|.
TGCGCCAGCAGCCCGGGGGCCCCGGGGAAAGAGCAGTACTTC
CASSPGAPGKEQYF
>.|TRBJ2-1|TRBV4-1|.
TGCGCCAGCAGCCAAGAGGGTGGGCCGTTGGACAATGAGCAGTTCTTC
CASSQEGGPLDNEQFF
>TRBD2|TRBJ2-3|TRBV19|.
TGTGCCAGTAGTTCATTTGGCGGGAGGGCCGATACGCAGTATTTT
CASSSFGGRADTQYF
>.|TRBJ2-6|TRBV18|few
TGTGCCAGCTCACCACTAGCACCTGGGGCCAACGTCCTGACTTTC
CASSPLAPGANVLTF
>.|TRBJ1-1|TRBV7-2|.
TGTGCCAGCAGCTTTAGTAGGGCAAGTGAAGCTTTCTTT
CASSFSRASEAFF
>.|TRBJ1-5|TRBV5-6|.
TGTGCCAGCAGCTTAGGGCGGACGGTACAGCCCCAGCATTTT
CASSLGRTVQPQHF
>.|TRBJ1-1|TRBV10-3|.
TGTGCCATCCGGGAGGGACTGGGCACTGAAGCTTTCTTT
CAIREGLGTEAFF
>.|TRBJ2-1|TRBV4-2|.
TGTGCCAGCAGCCAAGAAGGCCGGAGCTCCTACAATGAGCAGTTCTTC
CASSQEGRSSYNEQFF
>.|TRBJ1-1|TRBV6-5|.
TGTGCCAGCAGTTACTCGAAGGGGGTGTACACTGAAGCTTTCTTT
CASSYSKGVYTEAFF
>.|TRBJ1-4|TRBV5-1|.
TGCGCCAGCAGCTTCGACAGTAATGAAAAACTGTTTTTT
CASSFDSNEKLFF
>TRBD1|TRBJ2-1|TRBV7-2|.
TGTGCCAGCAGCGTCGGACAGGGGTTTTACAATGAGCAGTTCTTC
CASSVGQGFYNEQFF
>TRBD1|TRBJ2-7|TRBV28|few
TGTGCCAGCACCCCTCTGACAGGGGGCATGGGCGAGCAGTACTTC
CASTPLTGGMGEQYF
>.|TRBJ2-3|TRBV5-4|.
TGTGCCAGCAGCTTGGGGCGGGAAAGCACAGATACGCAGTATTTT
CASSLGRESTDTQYF
>.|TRBJ1-1|TRBV5-1|.
TGCGCCAGCAGCTTCACGACGCCGGGCATGAACACTGAAGCTTTCTTT
CASSFTTPGMNTEAFF
>TRBD2|TRBJ2-3|TRBV6-4|.
TGTGCCAGCAGTGCCAGCGGGAGGGCCGGAGATACGCAGTATTTT
CASSASGRAGDTQYF
>.|TRBJ1-2|TRBV7-2|.
TGTGCCAGCAGCTTAACCCAAGGGAACTATGGCTACACCTTC
CASSLTQGNYGYTF
>.|TRBJ2-3|TRBV18|.
TGTGCCAGCTCTCTCGGGATCGGGGCCGCAGATACGCAGTATTTT
CASSLGIGAADTQYF
>.|TRBJ1-1|TRBV29-1|.
TGCAGCGTTGAAGATCGGGCTGGAAAACGAGCTTTCTTT
CSVEDRAGKRAFF
>TRBD2|TRBJ2-1|TRBV20-1|.
TGCAGTGCTCTGACCGGGACTAGTTTGTTCTTC
CSALTGTSLFF
>.|TRBJ1-1|TRBV2|.
TGTGCCAGCAGTGAGACCCCCCTTGCTGAAGCTTTCTTT
CASSETPLAEAFF
>TRBD2|TRBJ2-4|TRBV28|.
TGTGCCAGCAGGGTCGTGCGGGAGTTTCGGTTGGGCAAAAACATTCAGTACTTC
CASRVVREFRLGKNIQYF
>TRBD2|TRBJ2-1|TRBV5-1|.
TGCGCCAGCAGCTCGACTAGCGGGAGATATGAGCAGTTCTTC
CASSSTSGRYEQFF
>TRBD2|TRBJ2-2|TRBV6-1|.
TGTGCCAGCAGTGAATCGGGACTAGCGGGAGTTGAGCTGTTTTTT
CASSESGLAGVELFF